The T cell receptor (beta chain) described here comes from a study of cytomegalovirus exposure and HLA in healthy donors. The study, taken as a whole, reports: CMV serostatus was the only immune exposure information that was available.

Germline V gives CDR1 SGHRS, CDR2 YFSETQ. This CDR3 is built from 16 residues. V dropped 4 bases and J dropped 2; count of bases not matched to a gene: 5. In the PCR, 60 Vbeta and 13 Jbeta primers were used. How the authors handled the data: The count from a later analysis was 70 million to 85 million unique TCR beta chains, roughly 11 million of them shared. Using immunoSEQ multiplex PCR, the repertoire was profiled, and TCRdb retains in-frame clones only, with some absent. V and J calls and clone size come straight from that table; D and trimming were deduced from the DNA. This table has 140,000 to 150,000 clones, about 80% appearing once. This clone has a handful of counts. Its antigen is undetermined.

The source of this sequence is a man aged 40-55 years in good health and CMV-seronegative. What was sequenced was PBMCs. The rearrangement uses TRBV5-1 and TRBJ2-6; 8 bases are a match to TRBD1. The CDR3 coding sequence is TGCGCCAGCAGCATATCGACAGGGGCTGGGGCCAACGTCCTGACTTTC. Translating it yields CASSISTGAGANVLTF.